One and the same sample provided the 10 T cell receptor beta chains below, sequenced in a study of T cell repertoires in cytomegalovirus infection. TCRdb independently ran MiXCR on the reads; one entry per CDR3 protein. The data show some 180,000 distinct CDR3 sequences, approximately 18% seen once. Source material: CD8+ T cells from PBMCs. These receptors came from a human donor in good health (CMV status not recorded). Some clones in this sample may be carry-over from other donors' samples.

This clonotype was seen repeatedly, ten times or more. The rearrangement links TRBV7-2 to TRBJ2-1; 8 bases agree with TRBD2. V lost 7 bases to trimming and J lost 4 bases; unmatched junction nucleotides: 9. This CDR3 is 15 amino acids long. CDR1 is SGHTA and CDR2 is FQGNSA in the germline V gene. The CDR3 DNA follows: TGTGCCAGCACCCCCTCCGGGGGGGAGTACAATGAGCAGTTCTTC. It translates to CASTPSGGEYNEQFF.

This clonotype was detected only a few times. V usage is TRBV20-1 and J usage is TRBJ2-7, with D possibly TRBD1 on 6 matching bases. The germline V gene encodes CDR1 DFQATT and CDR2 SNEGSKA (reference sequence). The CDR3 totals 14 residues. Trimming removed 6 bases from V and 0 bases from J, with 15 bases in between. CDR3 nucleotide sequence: TGCAGTGCAACCGACAGGCAGAGCTCCTACGAGCAGTACTTC. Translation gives CSATDRQSSYEQYF.

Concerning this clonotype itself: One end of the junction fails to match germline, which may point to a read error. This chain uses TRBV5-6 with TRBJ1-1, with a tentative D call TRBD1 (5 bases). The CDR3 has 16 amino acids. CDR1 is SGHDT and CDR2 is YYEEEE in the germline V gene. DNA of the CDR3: TGTGCCAACAGCCCCCCGGGGCGAACCATGAACACTGAAGCTTTCTTT. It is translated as CANSPPGRTMNTEAFF.

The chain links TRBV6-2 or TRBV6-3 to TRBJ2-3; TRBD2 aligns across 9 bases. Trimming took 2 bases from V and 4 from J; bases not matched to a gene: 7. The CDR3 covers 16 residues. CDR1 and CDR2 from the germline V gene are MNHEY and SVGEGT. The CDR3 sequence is CASSYRRAGGSDTQYF. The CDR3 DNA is TGTGCCAGCAGTTACAGAAGGGCGGGGGGGTCAGATACGCAGTATTTT.

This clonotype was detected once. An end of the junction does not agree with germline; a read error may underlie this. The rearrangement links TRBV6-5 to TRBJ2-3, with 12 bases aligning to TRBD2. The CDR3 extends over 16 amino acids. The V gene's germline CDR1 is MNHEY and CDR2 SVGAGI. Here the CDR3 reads CARSYSLAGGQGAQYF. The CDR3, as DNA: TGTGCCCGCAGTTACTCGCTAGCGGGGGGGCAAGGAGCGCAGTATTTT.

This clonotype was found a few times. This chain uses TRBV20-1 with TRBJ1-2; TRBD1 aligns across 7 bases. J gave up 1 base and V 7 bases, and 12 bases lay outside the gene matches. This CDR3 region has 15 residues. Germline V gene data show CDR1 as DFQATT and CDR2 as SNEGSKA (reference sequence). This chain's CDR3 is CSGFRGQANNYGYTF. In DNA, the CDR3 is TGCAGTGGGTTTAGAGGACAGGCAAATAACTATGGCTACACCTTC.

The CDR3 bases are TGTGCCAGCAGCTTAGGGGGCCGGGATCAGCCCCAGCATTTT. This gives the protein CASSLGGRDQPQHF. The J gene is TRBJ1-5, the V gene TRBV7-4, with D possibly TRBD1 on 5 matching bases. CDR3 length: 14 residues. Germline V lookup: CDR1 SGHVT, CDR2 SQSDAQ. Trimming took off 1 base at V and 5 bases at J, with 9 bases between the two ends. Looking up the rest from reference TRBV7-4 and TRBJ1-5 gives the full variable domain: GAGVSQSPRYKVAKRGRDVALRCDSISGHVTLYWYRQTLGQGSEVLTYSQSDAQRDKSGRPSGRFSAERPERSVSTLKIQRTEQGDSAVYLCASSLGGRDQPQHFGDGTRLSIL.

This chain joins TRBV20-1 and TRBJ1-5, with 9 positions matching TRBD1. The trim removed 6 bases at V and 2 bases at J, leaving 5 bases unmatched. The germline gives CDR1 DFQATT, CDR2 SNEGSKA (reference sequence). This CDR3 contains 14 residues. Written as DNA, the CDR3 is TGCAGTGCGAGGGACAGGGATCGCAATCAGCCCCAGCATTTT. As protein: CSARDRDRNQPQHF.

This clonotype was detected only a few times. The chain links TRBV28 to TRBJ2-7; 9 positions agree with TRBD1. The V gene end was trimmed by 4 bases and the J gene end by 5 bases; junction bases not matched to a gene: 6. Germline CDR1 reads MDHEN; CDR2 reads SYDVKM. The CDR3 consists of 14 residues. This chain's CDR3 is CASSYAQGADEQYF. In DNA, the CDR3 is TGTGCCAGCAGTTATGCACAGGGGGCGGACGAGCAGTACTTC. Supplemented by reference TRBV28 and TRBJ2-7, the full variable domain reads DVKVTQSSRYLVKRTGEKVFLECVQDMDHENMFWYRQDPGLGLRLIYFSYDVKMKEKGDIPEGYSVSREKKERFSLILESASTNQTSMYLCASSYAQGADEQYFGPGTRLTVT.

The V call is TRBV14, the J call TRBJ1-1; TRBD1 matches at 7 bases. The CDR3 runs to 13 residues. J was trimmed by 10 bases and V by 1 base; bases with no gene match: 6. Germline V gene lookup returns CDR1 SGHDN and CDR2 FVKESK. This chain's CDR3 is CASSQVLQGVAFF. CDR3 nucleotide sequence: TGTGCCAGCAGCCAAGTACTTCAGGGGGTAGCTTTCTTT.